A single sample gave rise to the 13 T cell receptor beta chains below, sequenced in a study of cytomegalovirus exposure and HLA in healthy donors. Use of 60 Vbeta and 13 Jbeta primers characterized the PCR. TCRdb's copy holds only in-frame clones and misses some; the assay was immunoSEQ multiplex PCR. Here the sample spans roughly 130,000 clones, roughly 80% being singletons. The sequencing input was PBMCs. The receptors here all came from a woman in her forties or fifties in good health and CMV-seropositive.

The V gene is TRBV6-1, the J gene TRBJ2-5; 10 bases match TRBD1. The tail of the sequence fits TRBJ2-7 better, so the J call may be wrong. This CDR3 contains 14 residues. The germline V gene encodes CDR1 MNHNS and CDR2 SASEGT. CDR3 residues: CASSRQGASYEQYF. As DNA, the CDR3 is TGTGCCAGCAGTAGACAGGGGGCCTCCTACGAGCAGTACTTC.

This chain links TRBV5-6 with TRBJ1-2, with TRBD1 as a possible D gene (6 bases). Trimming stripped 0 bases from V and 7 bases from J, with 10 bases between. The CDR3 consists of 13 residues. CDR1 and CDR2 from the germline V gene are SGHDT and YYEEEE. DNA for the CDR3: TGTGCCAGCAGCTTGGACAGGGAGATTGGCTACACCTTC. Translating gives CASSLDREIGYTF. Variable domain in full (rest from reference TRBV5-6 and TRBJ1-2): DAGVTQSPTHLIKTRGQQVTLRCSPKSGHDTVSWYQQALGQGPQFIFQYYEEEERQRGNFPDRFSGHQFPNYSSELNVNALLLGDSALYLCASSLDREIGYTFGSGTRLTVV.

The sample holds a few counts of this clone. The J gene is TRBJ1-1, the V gene TRBV28; TRBD1 aligns across 7 bases. With 2 bases clipped from V and 7 bases from J, the junction kept 7 bases outside the gene matches. CDR3 size: 14 residues. Germline CDR1 MDHEN, CDR2 SYDVKM. The CDR3 is CASSLPGTAFEAFF. Here the CDR3 DNA reads TGTGCCAGCAGTTTACCCGGGACAGCCTTTGAAGCTTTCTTT.

On this clone itself: Sequence at one end of the junction differs from germline and may be a read error. This chain connects TRBV7-7 to TRBJ2-3, with 7 bases lining up with TRBD1. Germline values: CDR1 SSHAT, CDR2 FNYEAQ (reference sequence). The CDR3 sequence is 15 residues long. CDR3 DNA: TGTGCTAGCAGCTCGACAGGGCACCCCACAGATACGCAGTATTTT. It encodes CASSSTGHPTDTQYF.

The genes are TRBV7-2 and TRBJ2-3, with TRBD1 matching over 7 bases. V shed 5 bases and J 0 bases; nucleotides not matched to a gene: 5. Germline V gene data show CDR1 as SGHTA and CDR2 as FQGNSA. This CDR3 spans 15 amino acids. The CDR3 is CASSLAQGSTDTQYF. Here the CDR3 DNA reads TGTGCCAGCAGCCTCGCACAGGGGAGCACAGATACGCAGTATTTT. Based on the CDR3 plus reference TRBV7-2 and TRBJ2-3, the full variable domain is GAGVSQSPSNKVTEKGKDVELRCDPISGHTALYWYRQSLGQGLEFLIYFQGNSAPDKSGLPSDRFSAERTGGSVSTLTIQRTQQEDSAVYLCASSLAQGSTDTQYFGPGTRLTVL.

The chain couples TRBV7-3 to TRBJ1-1; no firm D call. The CDR3 runs 17 residues. Germline CDR1 and CDR2: SGHTA and FQGTGA. V lost 1 base to trimming and J lost 1 base, with 16 bases between them. CDR3 residues: CASSLIPLANGNTEAFF. For the CDR3, the DNA is TGTGCCAGCAGCTTAATCCCATTAGCAAACGGGAACACTGAAGCTTTCTTT.

This chain uses TRBV5-5 with TRBJ2-7, with D maybe TRBD2 (5 bases). Trimming took off 0 bases at V and 10 bases at J, with 14 bases between the two ends. CDR3 size: 13 residues. Per the germline V gene, CDR1 is SGHKS and CDR2 is YYEKEE (reference sequence). CDR3 sequence: CASSLGVEGIQYF. CDR3 DNA sequence: TGTGCCAGCAGCTTGGGAGTAGAGGGTATCCAGTACTTC.

This sequence joins TRBV6-1 and TRBJ1-3, with a possible D match to TRBD1 (5 bases). Deletions cut 7 bases from V and 0 bases from J, with 10 bases between. CDR1 is MNHNS, CDR2 SASEGT, per germline. The CDR3 is 14 residues long. CDR3 loop: CASTRTNSGNTIYF. CDR3 nucleotide sequence: TGTGCCAGCACAAGGACAAACTCTGGAAACACCATATATTTT.

The DNA for the CDR3 is TGTGCCAGTAGTTTAGCGGGGGGGCCCACCGGGGAGCTGTTTTTT. Translation: CASSLAGGPTGELFF. This chain connects TRBV19 to TRBJ2-2; 11 bases align to TRBD2. The CDR3 extends over 15 amino acids. Per the germline V gene, CDR1 is LNHDA and CDR2 is SQIVND (reference sequence). The V gene end was trimmed by 5 bases and the J gene end by 4 bases; junction bases not matched to a gene: 3.

The DNA for the CDR3 is TGTGCCAGCAGTGAAGACGGGGGGGAATACAATGAGCAGTTCTTC. It is translated as CASSEDGGEYNEQFF. The chain uses TRBV2 and TRBJ2-1, with 8 bases identical to TRBD2. The J segment lost 4 bases and the V segment lost 1 base, leaving 3 bases of the junction unmatched. Germline CDR1 and CDR2: SNHLY and FYNNEI. The CDR3 spans 15 residues.

V is TRBV7-3 and J is TRBJ2-3; 7 bases are a match to TRBD2. The CDR3 is made up of 14 amino acids. V shed 5 bases, J shed 1 base, and the junction held 3 bases outside the gene matches. In germline, CDR1 is SGHTA, CDR2 FQGTGA. CDR3 amino acids: CASSRAGGTDTQYF. CDR3 nucleotide sequence: TGTGCCAGCAGCCGTGCGGGGGGCACAGATACGCAGTATTTT.

The chain carries TRBV6-1 and TRBJ2-1, with D maybe TRBD2 (6 bases). Looked up from germline, CDR1 is MNHNS and CDR2 is SASEGT. CDR3 length: 17 amino acids. The germline V and J ends were trimmed by 1 base and 0 bases, with 13 bases remaining between them. The CDR3 region is CASSEVQRVSSYNEQFF. The DNA for the CDR3 is TGTGCCAGCAGTGAAGTTCAGCGGGTGAGCTCCTACAATGAGCAGTTCTTC.

The chain joins TRBV5-1 to TRBJ2-1, with unresolved D. CDR3 size: 14 residues. V was pared by 4 bases and J by 9 bases, with 17 bases between. Germline CDR1 is SGHRS and CDR2 is YFSETQ. In DNA form, the CDR3 reads TGCGCCAGCAGCCCCAACACGAATCCTCCTGAGCAGTTCTTC. It encodes CASSPNTNPPEQFF.